The entry that follows covers one TCR beta chain sequence. What this receptor recognizes is not known. Base qualities are not at hand, and no much larger clone is one base apart. Participants in the prospective study were enrolled through a virtual design, were aged roughly 18 to 100 years, and lived in approximately 25 United States geographic areas. Cohort assignment in the prospective study relied on participant-reported clinical history from a screening survey and a study questionnaire. Recovered participants in ImmuneRACE Cohort 3 were defined as having two consecutive negative NP/OP PCR tests, clearance from a healthcare professional, or resolution of symptoms. Each participant in the prospective study had whole blood, serum and a nasopharyngeal or oropharyngeal swab collected by mobile phlebotomists. Prospective study participants could optionally give additional blood draws and questionnaires over an approximately two-month period. Before DNA extraction, blood samples from the prospective study were shipped at room temperature or frozen.

TCRbeta CDR3 regions were amplified from genomic DNA using the immunoSEQ Assay, a bias-controlled multiplex PCR. Regarding the original processing steps: The number of nucleated cells in each sample was estimated from the amplification of reference gene primers within the assay. Sequence reads were collapsed and filtered to measure the absolute abundance of every unique TCRbeta CDR3 rearrangement. For each sample, productive Simpson clonality was calculated as the square root of Simpson's diversity index over productive rearrangements. In its TCRdb copy, this immuneACCESS table keeps in-frame sequences only and misses some clones. Where compared with another copy, unresolved V genes explain less than half of these, and the others have no known cause. Clone size and V and J calls were adopted from that table, with D and trimming inferred from the DNA. The sample table lists around 300,000 clones, around 90% of them with a count of one. The top ten hold 0.75% to 1% of the sample.

The data are from a study of blood T cell repertoires in COVID-19 (dated by TCRdb to the early 2020s). The study in broad terms: Samples covering the acute and convalescent phases of COVID-19 were provided by collaborators in the United States, Italy and Spain. The material from the prospective study consisted of cDNA or gDNA derived from T cells, B-cell-depleted T cells, or PBMCs. The dataset comprised deeply sampled blood TCRbeta repertoires from subjects exposed to, actively infected with, or recovered from COVID-19. The repertoires were released in a freely available public database intended as a resource for research on the immune response to SARS-CoV-2. Samples were obtained from the ongoing ImmuneRACE study (first 160 participants) and from over 1,000 subjects provided by 6 global collaborators. A de-identified subject ID, COVID-19 status, age in years and sex were almost always included in the sample metadata. Where available, HLA class I and class II types were obtained from metadata supplied by the sample provider rather than from assay-based typing. Broader findings and caveats from the paper: The quantity of clinical and demographic metadata differed by source and by participant and was supplied without curation.

CDR1 and CDR2 (MNHEY, SVGAGI) derive from the germline V gene. Inclusive of the bounding cysteine and phenylalanine, the CDR3 is 13 residues long. Only the CDR3 region is kept as DNA, spanning 39 bases read in frame from base 1. V and J are trimmed by 5 bases and 7 bases, and the gene matches miss 6 bases of the junction. Recombination connected TRBV6-5 to TRBJ2-7, with 9 middle bases fitting TRBD2. The sequence was collected from a woman under 40 who had recovered from COVID-19. The source material was PBMCs or T cells enriched from blood (not recorded which). In nucleotides, the sequence is TGTGCCAGCAGTATAGCGGGAGCGGGGGAGCAGTACTTC. Its translation reads: CASSIAGAGEQYF.